A selection of T cell receptor beta chains follows, all from one sample in a study of CD8 T cells in ankylosing spondylitis. TCRdb itself ran the 5' RACE reads through MiXCR, one entry per CDR3 protein. Here the sample spans about 440,000 distinct CDR3 sequences, roughly 15% being singletons. The specimen sequenced was blood, either unsorted or a sorted T cell fraction (not recorded which). The origin of the receptors is a male donor with ankylosing spondylitis. The CDR3 runs from the conserved cysteine through the conserved F or W. D genes are given only for firm matches. Only part of the rows carry a size: once, few, many, or a class if the clone is expanded.

size: few; J: TRBJ1-2; V: TRBV13; D: TRBD1; CDR3: CASSSGTGQANYGYTF; DNA: TGTGCCAGCAGCTCCGGGACAGGGCAGGCGAACTATGGCTACACCTTC
size: -; J: TRBJ2-5; V: TRBV25-1; D: -; CDR3: CASSESRGPTQETQYF; DNA: TGTGCCAGCAGTGAATCAAGGGGACCCACTCAAGAGACCCAGTACTTC
size: few; J: TRBJ2-7; V: TRBV2; D: -; CDR3: CASSLRQMGYEQYF; DNA: TGTGCCAGCAGTCTTCGCCAGATGGGCTACGAGCAGTACTTC
size: -; J: TRBJ2-7; V: TRBV7-9; D: TRBD1; CDR3: CASSRPGQGTSYEQYF; DNA: TGTGCCAGCAGTCGCCCGGGACAGGGAACGTCCTACGAGCAGTACTTC
size: -; J: TRBJ1-1; V: TRBV6-1; D: -; CDR3: CASWGAMNTEAFF; DNA: TGTGCCAGCTGGGGTGCGATGAACACTGAAGCTTTCTTT
size: -; J: TRBJ1-1; V: TRBV6-5; D: TRBD1; CDR3: CASSSSDRDAFF; DNA: TGTGCCAGCAGTTCGTCGGACAGGGATGCTTTCTTT
size: -; J: TRBJ1-2; V: TRBV3-1; D: -; CDR3: CASSQSQGLGGYTF; DNA: TGTGCCAGCAGCCAATCCCAGGGGTTGGGAGGCTACACCTTC
size: few; J: TRBJ1-5; V: TRBV7-2; D: TRBD1; CDR3: CASSPQGQVNQPQHF; DNA: TGTGCCAGCAGCCCGCAGGGACAGGTCAATCAGCCCCAGCATTTT
size: few; J: TRBJ2-7; V: TRBV7-6; D: TRBD1; CDR3: CASSIGQGLYEQYF; DNA: TGTGCCAGCAGTATAGGACAGGGCCTTTACGAGCAGTACTTC
size: few; J: TRBJ2-1; V: TRBV10-3; D: -; CDR3: CAISESDSYNEQFF; DNA: TGTGCCATCAGTGAGTCTGACTCCTACAATGAGCAGTTCTTC
size: -; J: TRBJ2-3; V: TRBV14; D: -; CDR3: CASSPTGTNTQYF; DNA: TGTGCCAGCAGCCCAACAGGGACAAATACGCAGTATTTT
size: few; J: TRBJ1-2; V: TRBV20-1; D: TRBD1; CDR3: CSARTGESEGYTF; DNA: TGCAGTGCTAGGACAGGGGAGTCCGAGGGCTACACCTTC
size: few; J: TRBJ2-1; V: TRBV11-1; D: TRBD2; CDR3: CASSFRGRADNEQFF; DNA: TGTGCCAGCAGCTTTCGAGGGAGGGCGGACAATGAGCAGTTCTTC